The present TCR beta chain was sequenced within a study of blood T cell repertoires in COVID-19. Study context: Researchers got acute and convalescent COVID-19 samples from the United States, Italy and Spain. The cDNA or gDNA used as material had been derived from T cells, B-cell-depleted T cells, or PBMCs.

As originally analysed: Counts of nucleated cells, estimated from reference gene primer amplification, were obtained. Profiled with immunoSEQ multiplex PCR; TCRdb holds only in-frame clones, not every one. The V and J calls and clone size were taken over from that table, and D and trimming were inferred from the DNA. The sample records about 220,000 clones, approximately 83% being singletons. V was cut by 6 bases and J by 5 bases, with 16 bases left in between. This CDR3 is built from 14 residues. Germline CDR1 is LNHDA and CDR2 is SQIVND (reference sequence). This sequence originates from a woman aged 25 to 39 who had recovered from COVID-19. Sequencing was carried out using peripheral blood. The chain carries TRBV19 and TRBJ2-5; D is perhaps TRBD1 (6 bases). The chain's CDR3 is CASSLGGRVETQYF. The CDR3 DNA reads as TGTGCCAGTAGCCTAGGGGGACGAGTCGAGACCCAGTACTTC. Drawing the rest from reference TRBV19 and TRBJ2-5, the complete variable domain is DGGITQSPKYLFRKEGQNVTLSCEQNLNHDAMYWYRQDPGQGLRLIYYSQIVNDFQKGDIAEGYSVSREKKESFPLTVTSAQKNPTAFYLCASSLGGRVETQYFGPGTRLLVL.